This TCR beta chain stems from a study of identical twins. This clonotype was seen ten or more times. The antigen remains undetermined. Study-wide results and limits: Invariant MAIT and iNKT cells could partly confound zero-insertion analyses. For out-of-frame alpha sequences shared by twins, low generation probability was in excess. Twins showed weaker excess sharing in their beta out-of-frame sequences. Reduced insertions were recorded for abundant cord blood beta clonotypes, with no such pattern in memory repertoires.

This CDR3 has 15 amino acids. The germline V and J ends were trimmed by 5 bases and 0 bases, with 15 bases remaining between them. Germline V gene sequence: CDR1 SQVTM, CDR2 ANQGSEA. From the 5' RACE reads, TCRdb called clonotypes with MiXCR, one entry per CDR3 protein. The sample consists of around 570,000 distinct CDR3 sequences, 7.5% to 10% of them appearing once. These sequences were also reported in another study, on yellow fever vaccine responses in identical twins.

The sequence was collected from a woman aged 18-30 years in good health. The chain joins TRBV29-1 to TRBJ2-3; D perhaps matches TRBD1 (6 bases). The sequenced sample consisted of PBMCs. For the CDR3, the DNA is TGCAGCGTTACGCAGGGGACCTTTAGCACAGATACGCAGTATTTT. It is translated as CSVTQGTFSTDTQYF.